This T cell receptor beta chain is from a study of cytomegalovirus exposure and HLA in healthy donors. General study results and limits: Testing in vitro showed a few CMV-associated chains specific for CMV antigens.

The CDR3 length is 16 residues. V lost 5 bases, J lost 3 bases, and 8 bases stayed unmatched. CDR1 is LNHDA, CDR2 SQIVND, per germline (reference sequence). On this clone: The antigen is unknown.

Using immunoSEQ multiplex PCR, the repertoire was profiled, and TCRdb retains in-frame clones only, with some absent. The profile shows over 150,000 clones, just over 85% of them singletons. From the roughly 120-subject validation cohort, which was separate from the roughly 620-subject first cohort, the donors were drawn. This clonotype originated in a human donor in good health. V is TRBV19 and J is TRBJ1-5; 9 nucleotides match TRBD1. The specimen sequenced was PBMCs. Here the CDR3 reads CASSAGTGLPNQPQHF. The CDR3 nucleotides read TGTGCCAGTAGTGCCGGGACAGGGCTCCCCAATCAGCCCCAGCATTTT. The full variable domain, completed using reference TRBV19 and TRBJ1-5, is DGGITQSPKYLFRKEGQNVTLSCEQNLNHDAMYWYRQDPGQGLRLIYYSQIVNDFQKGDIAEGYSVSREKKESFPLTVTSAQKNPTAFYLCASSAGTGLPNQPQHFGDGTRLSIL.